Below, 24 T cell receptor beta chains from the same sample are listed, as sequenced in a study of cytomegalovirus exposure and HLA in healthy donors. 13 Jbeta primers and 60 Vbeta primers were used for the PCR. The table came from immunoSEQ multiplex PCR; TCRdb's copy has only in-frame clones and leaves some out. This table holds roughly 100,000 clones, around 80% found once. Sequenced sample: PBMCs. These receptors were taken from a woman aged 45-65 years in good health and CMV-seropositive.

CDR3 sequence: CAWVRYESRLSNYGYTF. The CDR3 nucleotides are TGTGCCTGGGTACGATATGAGAGCAGACTTTCGAACTATGGCTACACCTTC. V and J are TRBV30 and TRBJ1-2; D gene ambiguous. Germline V CDR1 and CDR2: GTSNPN, SVGIG (reference sequence). This CDR3 has 17 amino acids. V lost 5 bases to trimming and J lost 2 bases, with 24 bases between them. Using reference TRBV30 and TRBJ1-2 for the parts outside the CDR3, the full variable domain is SQTIHQWPATLVQPVGSPLSLECTVEGTSNPNLYWYRQAAGRGLQLLFYSVGIGQISSEVPQNLSASRPQDRQFILSSKKLLLSDSGFYLCAWVRYESRLSNYGYTFGSGTRLTVV.

The sample holds a few counts of this clone. Being one base from a much bigger clone, this may be a read error. This sample includes further DNA sequences coding for the same CDR3. The V gene is TRBV4-1, the J gene TRBJ2-7; D perhaps matches TRBD2 (6 bases). CDR1 and CDR2 (germline): MGHRA, YSYEKL. The CDR3 covers 15 residues. V gave up 1 base and J gave up 0 bases, with 10 bases separating them. CDR3: CASSQVEGSSYEQYF. The CDR3, as DNA: TGCGCCAGCAGCCAAGTGGAGGGGTCCTCCTACGAGCAGTACTTC.

The rearrangement joins TRBV29-1 to TRBJ2-1, with D possibly matching TRBD1 (5 bases). The CDR3 totals 12 residues. The V end was cut by 7 bases, the J end by 8 bases, with 15 bases between. Germline V gives CDR1 SQVTM, CDR2 ANQGSEA. The CDR3 DNA sequence: TGCAGCGCTAAGGGGCCAGACGATGAGCAGTTCTTC. This translates into CSAKGPDDEQFF.

The chain couples TRBV29-1 to TRBJ1-1; D is possibly TRBD1 (6 bases). Germline CDR1 reads SQVTM; CDR2 reads ANQGSEA. The V end was cut by 1 base, the J end by 3 bases, with 18 bases between. This CDR3 contains 16 residues. The CDR3 region has the DNA TGCAGCGTTGAAGGCCCAGGGGTAATATTGGACACTGAAGCTTTCTTT. Translated: CSVEGPGVILDTEAFF. The full variable domain, completed using reference TRBV29-1 and TRBJ1-1, is SAVISQKPSRDICQRGTSLTIQCQVDSQVTMMFWYRQQPGQSLTLIATANQGSEATYESGFVIDKFPISRPNLTFSTLTVSNMSPEDSSIYLCSVEGPGVILDTEAFFGQGTRLTVV.

V is TRBV5-1 and J is TRBJ2-2, with D possibly matching TRBD1 (6 bases). The length of the CDR3 is 15 residues. Trimming left V 2 bases short and J 1 base short, with 9 bases between. CDR1 is SGHRS and CDR2 is YFSETQ in the germline V gene. The CDR3 loop reads CASSFPQGNTGELFF. CDR3 bases: TGCGCCAGCAGCTTCCCACAGGGGAACACCGGGGAGCTGTTTTTT.

The chain combines TRBV23-1 with TRBJ2-5, with 8 bases matching TRBD1. The J call may be in error: the DNA end matches TRBJ2-7 better. TRBV23-1 is recorded as an ORF, its role being uncertain. The CDR3 contains 16 residues. The chain's CDR3 is CASSQKDRDGSYEQYF. CDR3 nucleotide sequence: TGCGCCAGCAGTCAAAAGGACAGGGACGGCTCCTACGAGCAGTACTTC.

The chain recombines TRBV25-1 with TRBJ2-5, with 9 positions matching TRBD1. There are 15 residues in the CDR3. The germline V gene encodes CDR1 MGHDK and CDR2 SYGVNS. V dropped 2 bases and J dropped 3; count of bases not matched to a gene: 4. CDR3 nucleotide sequence: TGTGCCAGCAGTGAAACGGGGACAGGGAAAGAGACCCAGTACTTC. This codes for CASSETGTGKETQYF. The full variable domain, in which reference TRBV25-1 and TRBJ2-5 provide the parts outside the CDR3, is EADIYQTPRYLVIGTGKKITLECSQTMGHDKMYWYQQDPGMELHLIHYSYGVNSTEKGDLSSESTVSRIRTEHFPLTLESARPSHTSQYLCASSETGTGKETQYFGPGTRLLVL.

The V gene is TRBV29-1, the J gene TRBJ1-1; D unclear. V was clipped by 4 bases and J by 4 bases, with 22 bases between them. This CDR3 has 16 amino acids. Germline V gives CDR1 SQVTM, CDR2 ANQGSEA. CDR3 protein: CSVVAEEGTRSTEAFF. The CDR3 nucleotides are TGCAGCGTTGTTGCCGAAGAGGGAACTCGGAGCACTGAAGCTTTCTTT.

The chain combines TRBV4-1 with TRBJ1-2; a weak D match, TRBD1 (6 bases). Germline-derived CDR1 and CDR2 are MGHRA and YSYEKL. The CDR3 runs 14 residues. Deletions cut 4 bases from V and 2 bases from J, with 11 bases between. CDR3 loop: CASSPTGSNYGYTF. Here the CDR3 DNA reads TGCGCCAGCAGCCCCACAGGGAGCAACTATGGCTACACCTTC.

V is TRBV10-3 and J is TRBJ2-6; D is uncertain. The germline V gene has CDR1 ENHRY and CDR2 SYGVKD. The V end lost 3 bases, the J end lost 3 bases, and 12 bases lay between the germline ends. This CDR3 region has 16 residues. CDR3 loop: CAISDSGRYGANVLTF. CDR3 nucleotides: TGTGCCATCAGTGATTCTGGGCGATATGGGGCCAACGTCCTGACTTTC.

The chain combines TRBV10-1 with TRBJ1-1, with a tentative D call TRBD1 (6 bases). In germline, CDR1 is WNHNN, CDR2 SYGVQD (reference sequence). V was pared by 7 bases and J by 0 bases, with 15 bases between. The CDR3 extends over 15 amino acids. The CDR3 DNA sequence: TGCGCCAGCATCAAACCAGGGGCCTTGAACACTGAAGCTTTCTTT. It yields the protein CASIKPGALNTEAFF.

A few counts support this clone. The chain employs TRBV10-3 and TRBJ1-5; 7 bases agree with TRBD1. CDR1 is ENHRY and CDR2 is SYGVKD in the germline V gene. The CDR3 extends over 14 amino acids. V lost 4 bases and J lost 5; bases outside the gene matches: 5. CDR3 coding DNA: TGTGCCATCAGTGGGGACAGATCCGATCAGCCCCAGCATTTT. Amino acid sequence: CAISGDRSDQPQHF.

This clone was counted only a few times. CDR3 coding DNA: TGTGCCAGCAGCTTGAGGGGAACAGCTATGGAAAAACTGTTTTTT. This codes for CASSLRGTAMEKLFF. J is TRBJ1-4 and V is TRBV5-8; D might be TRBD1 (5 bases). Germline values: CDR1 SGHTS, CDR2 YDEGEE. Trimming removed 1 base at V and 8 bases at J, with 15 bases between. The CDR3 is 15 residues long.

A single count supports this clone. The V and J genes are TRBV18 and TRBJ1-5, with a weak D call TRBD1 (5 bases). Trimming pared 6 bases from V and 4 bases from J, leaving 10 bases between. The CDR3 extends over 13 amino acids. Germline loops: CDR1 KGHSH, CDR2 LQKENI. The CDR3 protein is CASSLDRNQPQHF. The CDR3 DNA follows: TGTGCCAGCTCCCTCGACAGAAATCAGCCCCAGCATTTT.

The chain joins TRBV28 to TRBJ1-2; the D gene is possibly TRBD1 (6 bases). Trimming cost V 6 bases and J 4 bases, with 18 bases left between them. In germline, CDR1 is MDHEN, CDR2 SYDVKM. The CDR3 totals 15 residues. The CDR3 reads CASSSLGGSGYGYTF. The CDR3 nucleotides are TGTGCCAGCAGCTCCTTAGGGGGAAGCGGCTATGGCTACACCTTC.

This chain joins TRBV18 and TRBJ2-3, with D possibly TRBD1 on 6 matching bases. This CDR3 region has 13 residues. V gave up 3 bases and J gave up 10 bases, with 14 bases separating them. Per the germline V gene, CDR1 is KGHSH and CDR2 is LQKENI. This CDR3 reads CASSPLSGEAQYF. The CDR3 bases are TGTGCCAGCTCACCGCTATCAGGGGAAGCGCAGTATTTT.

V and J are TRBV7-9 and TRBJ1-2, with TRBD1 identical over 8 bases. CDR3 size: 15 residues. From germline, CDR1 is SEHNR and CDR2 FQNEAQ (reference sequence). With V trimmed by 5 bases and J by 2 bases, 7 bases remained unmatched. The CDR3 here is CASSLGTGRNYGYTF. The CDR3 DNA is TGTGCCAGCAGCCTCGGGACAGGAAGGAACTATGGCTACACCTTC.

The J gene is TRBJ1-2, the V gene TRBV5-5; D is undetermined. V dropped 0 bases and J dropped 4 bases, with 13 bases sitting between them. Germline V gives CDR1 SGHKS, CDR2 YYEKEE (reference sequence). This CDR3 spans 15 amino acids. CDR3 protein: CASSLETGLIYGYTF. The CDR3 DNA reads TGTGCCAGCAGCTTGGAAACCGGACTCATCTATGGCTACACCTTC. The whole variable domain, filled in from reference TRBV5-5 and TRBJ1-2, reads DAGVTQSPTHLIKTRGQQVTLRCSPISGHKSVSWYQQVLGQGPQFIFQYYEKEERGRGNFPDRFSARQFPNYSSELNVNALLLGDSALYLCASSLETGLIYGYTFGSGTRLTVV.

The chain combines TRBV28 with TRBJ2-5, with no clear D. TRBJ2-7 explains the end of the DNA better; the J call may be wrong. The CDR3 runs 13 residues. Germline assignment: CDR1 MDHEN and CDR2 SYDVKM. The CDR3 is CASTILLRGEQYF. CDR3 nucleotide sequence: TGTGCCAGCACCATCCTTCTTCGAGGCGAGCAGTACTTC.

The rearrangement links TRBV20-1 to TRBJ2-7; D is uncertain. The CDR3 length is 10 residues. V was shortened by 3 bases and J by 6 bases, with 6 bases between the two germline ends. From germline, CDR1 is DFQATT and CDR2 SNEGSKA (reference sequence). The CDR3 loop reads CSASFREQYF. The CDR3 DNA follows: TGCAGTGCTAGTTTTCGCGAGCAGTACTTC.

The gene calls are TRBV28 and TRBJ2-3; TRBD2 matches at 9 bases. Losses at the gene ends were 1 base for V and 0 bases for J; bases not matched to a gene: 5. The CDR3 spans 17 residues. Germline CDR1 and CDR2: MDHEN and SYDVKM. CDR3 in DNA: TGTGCCAGCAGTTTATTACAAGCGGGGGGAAGCACAGATACGCAGTATTTT. It translates to CASSLLQAGGSTDTQYF.

This chain links TRBV14 with TRBJ1-1; the D is unclear. Germline CDR1 reads SGHDN; CDR2 reads FVKESK. V dropped 0 bases and J dropped 10 bases, with 12 bases sitting between them. This CDR3 is 13 amino acids long. The CDR3 spells CASSQDWRGLAFF. CDR3 in DNA: TGTGCCAGCAGCCAAGATTGGAGAGGGCTAGCTTTCTTT.

The V call is TRBV28, the J call TRBJ1-2, with D hard to call. Between the trimmed V and J ends, which lost 6 bases and 2 bases, there was a span of 13 bases. This CDR3 comprises 14 residues. CDR1 is MDHEN and CDR2 is SYDVKM in the germline V gene. As DNA, the CDR3 is TGTGCCAGCAGAACAGCAGGCAAGAACTATGGCTACACCTTC. Protein sequence: CASRTAGKNYGYTF.

The chain recombines TRBV7-9 with TRBJ2-3; D is uncertain. CDR1 and CDR2 (germline): SEHNR, FQNEAQ (reference sequence). The CDR3 loop spans 13 amino acids. Trimming took off 5 bases at V and 0 bases at J, with 6 bases between the two ends. DNA for the CDR3: TGTGCCAGCAGCGCGTCCAGCACAGATACGCAGTATTTT. Protein sequence: CASSASSTDTQYF.